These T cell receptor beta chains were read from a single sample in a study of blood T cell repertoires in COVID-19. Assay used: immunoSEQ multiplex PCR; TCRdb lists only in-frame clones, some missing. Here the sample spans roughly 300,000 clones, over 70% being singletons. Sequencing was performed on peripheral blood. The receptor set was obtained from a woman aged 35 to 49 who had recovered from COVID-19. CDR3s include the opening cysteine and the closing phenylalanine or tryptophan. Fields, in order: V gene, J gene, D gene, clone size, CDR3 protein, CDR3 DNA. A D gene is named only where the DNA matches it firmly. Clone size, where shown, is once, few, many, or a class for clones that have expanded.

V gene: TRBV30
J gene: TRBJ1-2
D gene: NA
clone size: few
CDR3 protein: CAWSVGGRLYGYTF
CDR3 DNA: TGTGCCTGGAGTGTGGGGGGACGGCTCTATGGCTACACCTTC

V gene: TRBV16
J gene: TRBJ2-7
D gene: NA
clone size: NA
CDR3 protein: CASSQSFPGLSYEQYF
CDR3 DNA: TGTGCCAGCAGCCAATCGTTTCCAGGCCTCTCCTACGAGCAGTACTTC

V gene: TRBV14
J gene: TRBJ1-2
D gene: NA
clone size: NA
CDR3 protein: CASRSGGLEGYTF
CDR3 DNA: TGTGCCAGCAGGTCGGGGGGGCTAGAAGGCTACACCTTC

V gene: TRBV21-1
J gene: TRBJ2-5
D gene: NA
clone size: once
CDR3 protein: CASLSPGASGGAEETQYF
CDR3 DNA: TGTGCCAGCCTTTCTCCCGGGGCTAGCGGGGGGGCCGAAGAGACCCAGTACTTC

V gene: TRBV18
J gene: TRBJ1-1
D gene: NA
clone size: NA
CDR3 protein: CASSPGAAMNTEAFF
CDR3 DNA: TGTGCCAGCTCACCAGGCGCGGCGATGAACACTGAAGCTTTCTTT

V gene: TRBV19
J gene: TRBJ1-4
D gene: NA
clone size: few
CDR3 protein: CASSHGSATNEKLFF
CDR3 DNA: TGTGCCAGTAGCCACGGAAGCGCAACTAATGAAAAACTGTTTTTT

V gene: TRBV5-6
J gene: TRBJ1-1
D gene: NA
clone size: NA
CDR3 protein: CASSLQGRGTEAFF
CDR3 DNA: TGTGCCAGCAGCTTGCAAGGGAGGGGCACTGAAGCTTTCTTT

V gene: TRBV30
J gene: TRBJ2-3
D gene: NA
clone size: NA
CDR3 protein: CAWSATGRTDTQYF
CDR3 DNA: TGTGCCTGGAGTGCGACAGGACGCACAGATACGCAGTATTTT

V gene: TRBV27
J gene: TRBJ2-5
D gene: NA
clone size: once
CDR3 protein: CASSGVGRGLGTQYF
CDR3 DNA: TGTGCCAGCAGCGGGGTGGGCAGGGGCCTTGGGACCCAGTACTTC

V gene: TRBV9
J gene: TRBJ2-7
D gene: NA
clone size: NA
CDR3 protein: CASSVSGNEQYF
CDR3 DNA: TGTGCCAGCAGCGTTTCGGGGAACGAGCAGTACTTC

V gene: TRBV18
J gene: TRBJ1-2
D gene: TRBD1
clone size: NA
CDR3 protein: CASSLFPGQGDRYTF
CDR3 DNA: TGTGCCAGCTCACTCTTTCCGGGACAGGGGGATCGCTACACCTTC

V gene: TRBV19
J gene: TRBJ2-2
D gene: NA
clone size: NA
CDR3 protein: CASSIEAGTPLELFF
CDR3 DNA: TGTGCCAGTAGTATAGAGGCAGGCACCCCGTTGGAGCTGTTTTTT

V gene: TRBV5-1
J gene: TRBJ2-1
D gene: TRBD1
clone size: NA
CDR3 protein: CASGGTGIYNEQFF
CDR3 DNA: TGCGCCAGCGGAGGGACAGGGATCTACAATGAGCAGTTCTTC

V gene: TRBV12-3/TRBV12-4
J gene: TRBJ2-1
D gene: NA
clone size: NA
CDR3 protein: CASSFYSNNEQFF
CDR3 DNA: TGTGCCAGCAGTTTTTACAGCAACAATGAGCAGTTCTTC

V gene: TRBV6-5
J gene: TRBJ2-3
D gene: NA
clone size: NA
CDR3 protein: CASSYRREDTQYF
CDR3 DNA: TGTGCCAGCAGTTACCGCAGGGAAGATACGCAGTATTTT

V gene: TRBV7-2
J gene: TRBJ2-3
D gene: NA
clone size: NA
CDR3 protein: CASSLVEATQYF
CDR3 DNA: TGTGCCAGCAGCTTAGTGGAGGCTACGCAGTATTTT

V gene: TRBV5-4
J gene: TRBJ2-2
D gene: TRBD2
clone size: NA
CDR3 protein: CASSPAGLAGANTGELFF
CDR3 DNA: TGTGCCAGCAGCCCCGCGGGACTAGCGGGCGCGAACACCGGGGAGCTGTTTTTT

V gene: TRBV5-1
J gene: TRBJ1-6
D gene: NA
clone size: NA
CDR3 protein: CASSSRTNNSPLHF
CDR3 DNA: TGCGCCAGCAGCAGCAGGACAAATAATTCACCCCTCCACTTT

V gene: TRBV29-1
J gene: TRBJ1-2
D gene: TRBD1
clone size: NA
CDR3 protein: CSVSPGQGYGYTF
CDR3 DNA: TGCAGCGTTTCGCCGGGACAGGGCTATGGCTACACCTTC

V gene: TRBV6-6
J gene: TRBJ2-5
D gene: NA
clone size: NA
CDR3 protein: CASSPGEQTQYF
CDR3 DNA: TGTGCCAGCAGTCCAGGGGAACAGACCCAGTACTTC

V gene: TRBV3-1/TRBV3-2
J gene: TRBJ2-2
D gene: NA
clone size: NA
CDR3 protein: CASSQRTRRVFF
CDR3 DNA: TGTGCCAGCAGCCAAAGGACTCGTCGGGTGTTTTTT

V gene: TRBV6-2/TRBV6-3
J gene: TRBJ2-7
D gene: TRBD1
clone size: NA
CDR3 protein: CASSYSSWQGDLGQYF
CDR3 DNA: TGTGCCAGCAGTTACTCTTCGTGGCAGGGGGACCTAGGGCAGTACTTC

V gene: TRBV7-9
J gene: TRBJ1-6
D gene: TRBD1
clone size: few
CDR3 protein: CASSLAGGRNSPLHF
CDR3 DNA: TGTGCCAGCAGCTTGGCAGGGGGCCGTAATTCACCCCTCCACTTT

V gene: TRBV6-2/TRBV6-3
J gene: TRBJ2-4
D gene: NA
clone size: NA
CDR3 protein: CASSYSGYRAYF
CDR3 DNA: TGTGCCAGCAGTTACTCGGGGTACAGGGCCTACTTC

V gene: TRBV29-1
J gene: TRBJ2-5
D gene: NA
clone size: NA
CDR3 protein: CSVEELSETQYF
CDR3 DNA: TGCAGCGTTGAAGAGTTATCGGAGACCCAGTACTTC

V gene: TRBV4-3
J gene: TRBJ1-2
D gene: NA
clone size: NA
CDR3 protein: CASSQGPPLNYGYTF
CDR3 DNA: TGCGCCAGCAGCCAAGGGCCGCCGCTTAACTATGGCTACACCTTC

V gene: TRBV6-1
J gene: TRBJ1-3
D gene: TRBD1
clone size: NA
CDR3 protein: CASRPRGQGAFGIYF
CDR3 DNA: TGTGCCAGCAGACCTAGGGGCCAGGGGGCATTCGGCATATATTTT

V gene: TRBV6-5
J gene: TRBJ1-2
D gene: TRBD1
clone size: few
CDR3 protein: CASSYSRTGGNYGYTF
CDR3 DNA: TGTGCCAGCAGTTACTCGAGGACAGGGGGCAACTATGGCTACACCTTC

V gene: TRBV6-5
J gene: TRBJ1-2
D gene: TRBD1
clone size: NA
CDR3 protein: CASTSGTAPRDGYTF
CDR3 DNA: TGTGCCAGCACCTCCGGGACAGCCCCCAGGGACGGCTACACCTTC

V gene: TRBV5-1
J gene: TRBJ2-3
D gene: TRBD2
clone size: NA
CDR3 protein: CASRTSGGSTDTQYF
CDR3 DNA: TGCGCCAGCAGGACTAGCGGGGGTAGCACAGATACGCAGTATTTT

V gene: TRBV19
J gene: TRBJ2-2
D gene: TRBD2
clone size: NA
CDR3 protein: CASIPVGLAANTGELFF
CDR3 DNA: TGTGCCAGCATTCCAGTAGGGCTAGCGGCGAACACCGGGGAGCTGTTTTTT

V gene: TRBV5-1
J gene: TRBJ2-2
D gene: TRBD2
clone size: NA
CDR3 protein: CASSPLAGGNTGELFF
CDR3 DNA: TGCGCCAGCAGCCCGCTAGCGGGGGGTAACACCGGGGAGCTGTTTTTT

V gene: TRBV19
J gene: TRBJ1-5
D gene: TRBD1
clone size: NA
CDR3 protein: CASSNDRAQPQHF
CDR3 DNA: TGTGCCAGTAGCAATGACAGGGCCCAGCCCCAGCATTTT

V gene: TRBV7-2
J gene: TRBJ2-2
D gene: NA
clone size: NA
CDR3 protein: CASSFGLSPYLGGELFF
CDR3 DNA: TGTGCCAGCAGCTTTGGGCTCTCCCCCTACCTGGGCGGGGAGCTGTTTTTT

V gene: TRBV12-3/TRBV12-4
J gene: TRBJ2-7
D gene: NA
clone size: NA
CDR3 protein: CASSSGSYYEQYF
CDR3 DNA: TGTGCCAGCAGTTCGGGGTCTTACTACGAGCAGTACTTC

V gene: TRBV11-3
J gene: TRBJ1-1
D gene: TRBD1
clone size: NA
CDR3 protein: CASSAGQGWSEAFF
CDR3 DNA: TGTGCCAGCAGCGCCGGACAGGGATGGTCAGAAGCTTTCTTT

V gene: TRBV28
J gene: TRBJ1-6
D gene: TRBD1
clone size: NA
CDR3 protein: CASSLTGNETPLHF
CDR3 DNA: TGTGCCAGCAGTTTGACAGGGAATGAAACACCCCTCCACTTT

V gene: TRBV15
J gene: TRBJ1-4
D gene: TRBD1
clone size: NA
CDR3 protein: CATSARQGWYEKLFF
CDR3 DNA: TGTGCCACCAGCGCCAGACAGGGGTGGTATGAAAAACTGTTTTTT

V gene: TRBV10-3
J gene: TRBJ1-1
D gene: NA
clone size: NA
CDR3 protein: CATFRHDTNTEAFF
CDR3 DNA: TGTGCCACGTTCAGACATGATACGAACACTGAAGCTTTCTTT

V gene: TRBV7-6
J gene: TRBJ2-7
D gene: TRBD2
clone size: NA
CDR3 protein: CASSLGRGGASAYEQYF
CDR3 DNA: TGTGCCAGCAGCTTAGGGCGCGGGGGGGCGTCGGCCTACGAGCAGTACTTC

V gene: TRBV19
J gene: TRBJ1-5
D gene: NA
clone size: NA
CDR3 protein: CASTPESQGHQPQHF
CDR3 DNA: TGTGCCAGTACCCCAGAATCTCAGGGGCATCAGCCCCAGCATTTT

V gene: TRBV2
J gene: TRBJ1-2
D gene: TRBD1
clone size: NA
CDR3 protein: CASRGTGRGYTF
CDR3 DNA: TGTGCCAGCAGAGGGACAGGGCGTGGCTACACCTTC

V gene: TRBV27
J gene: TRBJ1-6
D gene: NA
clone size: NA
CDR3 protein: CASGRGPTNSPLHF
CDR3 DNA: TGTGCCAGTGGGAGGGGCCCGACCAATTCACCCCTCCACTTT

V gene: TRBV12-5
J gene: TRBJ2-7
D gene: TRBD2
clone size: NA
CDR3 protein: CASDPGGNYEQYF
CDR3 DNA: TGTGCTAGTGACCCGGGAGGGAACTACGAGCAGTACTTC

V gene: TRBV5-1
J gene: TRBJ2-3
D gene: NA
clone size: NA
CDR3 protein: CASSSGVVRTDTQYF
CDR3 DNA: TGCGCCAGCAGCTCCGGGGTCGTGAGGACAGATACGCAGTATTTT

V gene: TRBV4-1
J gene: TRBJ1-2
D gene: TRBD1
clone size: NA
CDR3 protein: CASSQAGQGAMSGYTF
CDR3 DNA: TGCGCCAGCAGCCAAGCTGGACAGGGGGCCATGAGTGGCTACACCTTC

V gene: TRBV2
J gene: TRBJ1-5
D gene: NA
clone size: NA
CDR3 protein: CASRITPGRGGQPQHF
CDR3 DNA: TGTGCCAGCAGGATTACACCGGGACGGGGGGGTCAGCCCCAGCATTTT

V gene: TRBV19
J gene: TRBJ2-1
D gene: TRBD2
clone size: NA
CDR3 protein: CASQLAGVGEQFF
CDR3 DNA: TGTGCCAGCCAGCTAGCGGGGGTGGGTGAGCAGTTCTTC

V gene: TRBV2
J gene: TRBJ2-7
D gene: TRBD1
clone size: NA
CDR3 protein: CASLAEGAGGGLPSYEQYF
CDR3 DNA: TGTGCCAGCCTTGCGGAGGGCGCAGGGGGCGGTTTACCCTCCTACGAGCAGTACTTC

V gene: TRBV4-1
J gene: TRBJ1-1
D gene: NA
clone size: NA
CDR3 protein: CASSPAGGMNTEAFF
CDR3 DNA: TGCGCCAGCAGCCCTGCGGGGGGGATGAACACTGAAGCTTTCTTT

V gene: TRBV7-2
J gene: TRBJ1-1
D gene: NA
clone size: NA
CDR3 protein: CASSFRADHTEAFF
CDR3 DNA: TGTGCCAGCAGCTTCAGGGCAGATCACACTGAAGCTTTCTTT

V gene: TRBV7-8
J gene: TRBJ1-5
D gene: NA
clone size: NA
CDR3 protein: CASSLEGALSNQPQHF
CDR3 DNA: TGTGCCAGCAGCTTAGAGGGAGCCCTAAGCAATCAGCCCCAGCATTTT

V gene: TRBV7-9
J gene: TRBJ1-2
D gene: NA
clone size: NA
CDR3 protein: CASSFSTGHPGGYTF
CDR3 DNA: TGTGCCAGCAGCTTTTCGACAGGACACCCTGGGGGCTACACCTTC

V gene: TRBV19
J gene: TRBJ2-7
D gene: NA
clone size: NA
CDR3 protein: CASSIGGTAGFYEQYF
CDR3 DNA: TGTGCCAGTAGTATCGGCGGGACAGCCGGTTTTTACGAGCAGTACTTC